The table lists the clone carrying this TCR beta chain with a few counts. These data belong to a study of identical twins. This CDR3 has 13 residues. Germline values: CDR1 WSHSY, CDR2 SAAADI. With 9 bases clipped from V and 0 bases from J, the junction kept 3 bases outside the gene matches. With template switching, a universal primer site was added, and the cDNA carried unique molecular identifiers. A single record per CDR3 protein comes from TCRdb applying MiXCR to the 5' RACE reads. The table includes about 730,000 distinct CDR3 sequences, 21% detected once. The data also belong to a second study, concerning T cells expressing NK-cell markers. This second study says: Seven of the eight sequenced donors were HCMV-seropositive; one was seronegative. In a handful of donors, dominant CD3+CD56+NKG2C+ clones formed 1.0-7.0% of CD8+ cells.

The rearrangement joins TRBV10-2 to TRBJ2-5, with TRBD2 matching 8 bases. Sequenced sample: PBMCs. The sequence derives from a woman aged 18 to 35 in good health. The DNA of the CDR3 is TGCGCCAGTAGCGGGAATTACCAAGAGACCCAGTACTTC. Protein product: CASSGNYQETQYF.